The 25 T cell receptor beta chains listed next were all sequenced from one sample in a study of vaccination effects on CD4 cells after COVID-19. These receptors are not linked to any known antigen. Peptide-pool stimulation followed by sequencing identified expanded antigen-specific CD4+ clonotypes in the ViraFEST assay. Isolation of CD4+ T cells took place after 10 days of culture. The person acquired a PCR-confirmed SARS-CoV-2 infection between March and December 2020. Sequencing used immunoSEQ multiplex PCR; TCRdb keeps in-frame clones, though not all of them. The data hold some 19,000 clones, with less than 85% observed a single time. The sequenced sample was CD4+ T cells from PBMCs cultured with a peptide pool, obtained before COVID-19 vaccination. These receptors all come from a human donor who had a prior SARS-CoV-2 infection.

V and J are TRBV7-6 and TRBJ2-1; TRBD1 agrees at 7 bases. The V gene's germline CDR1 is SGHVS and CDR2 FNYEAQ. This CDR3 is built from 16 residues. The V segment lost 5 bases and the J segment 8 bases; nucleotides outside the gene matches: 15. The CDR3 DNA reads as TGTGCCAGCAGCCCCAGAGGGGGCTACGGGGTATATGAGCAGTTCTTC. Protein sequence: CASSPRGGYGVYEQFF.

This chain links TRBV15 with TRBJ1-4; D possibly corresponds to TRBD1 (6 bases). Germline V gives CDR1 LNHNV, CDR2 YYDKDF (reference sequence). This CDR3 comprises 13 residues. Trimming shortened V by 0 bases and J by 7 bases, and 6 bases separated the two germline ends. In DNA form, the CDR3 reads TGTGCCACCAGCAGAGACAGGGGTGAAAAACTGTTTTTT. Translating it yields CATSRDRGEKLFF.

This clone was recorded once. This chain joins TRBV2 and TRBJ2-7, with 8 bases that match TRBD1. There are 13 residues in the CDR3. Unmatched junction bases numbered 4, after V lost 2 bases and J lost 7 bases. CDR1 and CDR2 (germline): SNHLY, FYNNEI. The chain's CDR3 is CASSEPDRGEQYF. The CDR3 nucleotides read TGTGCCAGCAGTGAACCCGACAGGGGTGAGCAGTACTTC.

V is TRBV27 and J is TRBJ1-6, with 8 bases aligning to TRBD1. This CDR3 contains 15 residues. Germline V gene sequence: CDR1 MNHEY, CDR2 SMNVEV (reference sequence). V shed 8 bases and J 8 bases; nucleotides not matched to a gene: 11. The CDR3 nucleotides read TGTGCCAGCGGAACAGGGGGACCGTTGTATTCACCCCTCCACTTT. Translation gives CASGTGGPLYSPLHF.

The V gene is TRBV5-8, the J gene TRBJ2-7; no reliable D call. This CDR3 spans 14 amino acids. CDR1 and CDR2 (germline): SGHTS, YDEGEE. The V and J ends lost 0 bases and 3 bases respectively, with 10 bases between them. CDR3 residues: CASSLDGENYEQYF. The CDR3 nucleotides read TGTGCCAGCAGCTTGGACGGAGAAAACTACGAGCAGTACTTC.

V usage is TRBV7-3 and J usage is TRBJ2-3; 7 nucleotides agree with TRBD2. Per the germline V gene, CDR1 is SGHTA and CDR2 is FQGTGA. V was clipped by 5 bases and J by 4 bases; unmatched bases: 9. The CDR3 covers 15 residues. The CDR3 region is CASSESSGFADTQYF. CDR3 bases: TGTGCCAGCAGCGAAAGTAGCGGGTTCGCAGATACGCAGTATTTT.

The rearrangement links TRBV9 to TRBJ2-7; 9 bases fit TRBD1. With 1 base clipped from V and 2 bases from J, the junction kept 4 bases outside the gene matches. The CDR3 extends over 15 amino acids. Per germline, CDR1 SGDLS and CDR2 YYNGEE. CDR3 in amino acids: CASSVSGQGPYEQYF. The CDR3, as DNA: TGTGCCAGCAGCGTATCGGGACAGGGTCCCTACGAGCAGTACTTC. Together with reference TRBV9 and TRBJ2-7, the CDR3 gives the full variable domain: DSGVTQTPKHLITATGQRVTLRCSPRSGDLSVYWYQQSLDQGLQFLIQYYNGEERAKGNILERFSAQQFPDLHSELNLSSLELGDSALYFCASSVSGQGPYEQYFGPGTRLTVT.

The chain joins TRBV6-6 to TRBJ1-6; D unresolved. Germline assignment: CDR1 MNHNY and CDR2 SVGAGI (reference sequence). The CDR3 totals 13 residues. Trimming left V 2 bases short and J 8 bases short, with 7 bases between. This CDR3 reads CASSYEGYSPLHF. CDR3 DNA: TGTGCCAGCAGTTACGAGGGTTATTCACCCCTCCACTTT.

The V gene is TRBV4-1, the J gene TRBJ1-2; 7 bases line up with TRBD1. V was pared by 7 bases and J by 4 bases, with 15 bases of the junction left unmatched. The CDR3 sequence is 16 residues long. Germline lookup yields CDR1 MGHRA and CDR2 YSYEKL. DNA of the CDR3: TGCGCCAGCACCACCGCATCAGGCCCAGGGGGCTATGGCTACACCTTC. Translated: CASTTASGPGGYGYTF.

This clone occurred a few times. The chain has TRBV15 and TRBJ1-1, with no clear D. CDR3 length equals 12 residues. Between the trimmed V and J ends, which lost 8 bases and 7 bases, there was a span of 14 bases. The germline V gene encodes CDR1 LNHNV and CDR2 YYDKDF (reference sequence). Here the CDR3 DNA reads TGTGCCACCGCCAGGAGATATGGTGAAGCTTTCTTT. This sequence encodes CATARRYGEAFF.

The chain recombines TRBV6-5 with TRBJ2-1; 8 bases line up with TRBD2. This CDR3 spans 14 amino acids. Trimming at V came to 8 bases and at J to 3 bases, leaving 6 bases not matched to a gene. Germline CDR1 and CDR2: MNHEY and SVGAGI. The CDR3 sequence is CASASGRFYNEQFF. CDR3 DNA: TGTGCCAGCGCAAGCGGGAGATTCTACAATGAGCAGTTCTTC.

The chain carries TRBV6-5 and TRBJ2-5; D might be TRBD2 (6 bases). Germline CDR1 is MNHEY and CDR2 is SVGAGI. V was trimmed by 0 bases and J by 5 bases, leaving 16 bases between them. CDR3 length: 16 amino acids. The CDR3 coding sequence is TGTGCCAGCAGTTACTCGGAATACGGGGGTCGGGAGACCCAGTACTTC. As protein: CASSYSEYGGRETQYF.

The chain is built from TRBV6-5 and TRBJ1-5; tentative D call: TRBD1 (6 bases). Germline lookup yields CDR1 MNHEY and CDR2 SVGAGI. Deletions cut 6 bases from V and 3 bases from J, with 12 bases between. This CDR3 spans 14 amino acids. The CDR3 region is CASSYGQTNQPQHF. Written as DNA, the CDR3 is TGTGCCAGCAGCTACGGACAGACCAATCAGCCCCAGCATTTT.

The chain recombines TRBV9 with TRBJ2-3; 10 positions agree with TRBD2. The CDR3 spans 15 residues. The V gene end was trimmed by 5 bases and the J gene end by 2 bases; junction bases not matched to a gene: 5. CDR1 and CDR2 (germline): SGDLS, YYNGEE. Here the CDR3 DNA reads TGTGCCAGCAGGAAAGCGGGAGGGCCCACAGATACGCAGTATTTT. It is translated as CASRKAGGPTDTQYF.

This clone was counted a few times. The CDR3 coding sequence is TGTGCCAGCGCTCAGGCCGCGGGGAATTCACCCCTCCACTTT. Amino acids: CASAQAAGNSPLHF. The rearrangement uses TRBV11-3 and TRBJ1-6; D remains ambiguous. The CDR3 runs to 14 residues. The germline V gene has CDR1 SGHNT and CDR2 YENEEA. Trimming removed 8 bases from V and 7 bases from J, with 15 bases in between.

V and J are TRBV5-1 and TRBJ2-7, with D perhaps matching TRBD1 or TRBD2 (5 bases each). The germline CDR1 and CDR2 sequences are SGHRS and YFSETQ. V was trimmed by 0 bases and J by 4 bases, leaving 11 bases between them. The CDR3 runs 14 residues. CDR3 region: CASSLGGSGYEQYF. CDR3 in DNA: TGCGCCAGCAGCTTGGGGGGGAGCGGTTACGAGCAGTACTTC.

The chain carries TRBV9 and TRBJ2-1; D remains unclear. CDR3 length equals 14 residues. Between the trimmed V and J ends, which lost 4 bases and 4 bases, there was a span of 12 bases. The germline CDR1 and CDR2 sequences are SGDLS and YYNGEE. The CDR3 DNA reads as TGTGCCAGCAGCTTCTCGGACGTATACAATGAGCAGTTCTTC. Protein: CASSFSDVYNEQFF.

This rearrangement joins TRBV4-2 to TRBJ2-1, with 10 bases aligning to TRBD1. The CDR3 spans 15 residues. With 1 base clipped from V and 10 bases from J, the junction kept 7 bases outside the gene matches. Germline values: CDR1 LGHNA, CDR2 YNFKEQ. The CDR3 DNA follows: TGTGCCAGCAGCCAAGGACGACAGGGGGCAGGGGAGCAGTTCTTC. Protein product: CASSQGRQGAGEQFF.

The V call is TRBV3-1 (or the pseudogene TRBV3-2), the J call TRBJ1-1, with no clear D. The germline V gene has CDR1 LGHDT and CDR2 YNNKEL (reference sequence). CDR3 length: 13 residues. V lost 3 bases and J 1 base, leaving 6 bases between the germline ends. The CDR3 DNA reads as TGTGCCAGCAGCCATATTCAGAACACTGAAGCTTTCTTT. Protein sequence: CASSHIQNTEAFF.

The gene calls are TRBV7-2 and TRBJ2-5; D call uncertain. The CDR3 extends over 11 amino acids. Germline V gene lookup returns CDR1 SGHTA and CDR2 FQGNSA. V was cut by 5 bases and J by 2 bases, with 3 bases left in between. This chain's CDR3 is CASSLQETQYF. For the CDR3, the DNA is TGTGCCAGCAGCCTACAAGAGACCCAGTACTTC.

The genes are TRBV7-8 and TRBJ1-2, with 7 bases lining up with TRBD1. V shed 6 bases, J shed 8 bases, and the junction held 12 bases outside the gene matches. The CDR3 has 14 residues. Germline CDR1 is SGHVS and CDR2 is FQNEAQ. The CDR3 DNA is TGTGCCAGCAGTCCTAAGACAGGGTTCGGGGGCTACACCTTC. Amino acids: CASSPKTGFGGYTF.

The genes are TRBV30 and TRBJ1-2; perhaps TRBD1 as D (5 bases). The CDR3 runs to 14 residues. V was clipped by 3 bases and J by 5 bases, with 16 bases between them. In germline, CDR1 is GTSNPN, CDR2 SVGIG (reference sequence). In DNA form, the CDR3 reads TGTGCCTGGAGGCAGTGGGGGGATCTATATGGCTACACCTTC. Translating it yields CAWRQWGDLYGYTF.

The chain couples TRBV14 to TRBJ1-6; maybe TRBD1 (5 bases). CDR3 length: 13 amino acids. Trimming removed 1 base from V and 12 bases from J, with 10 bases in between. Germline values: CDR1 SGHDN, CDR2 FVKESK. This CDR3 is CASSQAWGRPLHF. The CDR3 nucleotides read TGTGCCAGCAGCCAAGCGTGGGGCAGACCCCTCCACTTT. Full variable domain (remainder filled in from reference TRBV14 and TRBJ1-6): EAGVTQFPSHSVIEKGQTVTLRCDPISGHDNLYWYRRVMGKEIKFLLHFVKESKQDESGMPNNRFLAERTGGTYSTLKVQPAELEDSGVYFCASSQAWGRPLHFGNGTRLTVT.

The CDR3: CASSIADQGSPLHF. CDR3 nucleotides: TGTGCCAGTAGTATAGCGGACCAAGGTTCACCCCTCCACTTT. This chain uses TRBV19 with TRBJ1-6; no reliable D call. V shed 1 base and J shed 9 bases, with 10 bases lying between them. CDR1 LNHDA and CDR2 SQIVND come from the germline V gene (reference sequence). CDR3 length: 14 residues.

This chain links TRBV24-1 with TRBJ2-1; 14 bases fit TRBD2. Per the germline V gene, CDR1 is KGHDR and CDR2 is SFDVKD. V shed 9 bases and J 8 bases; nucleotides not matched to a gene: 11. CDR3 length: 16 residues. CDR3: CATSDAGTSGGYEQFF. The CDR3 DNA is TGTGCCACCTCCGACGCCGGGACTAGCGGGGGATATGAGCAGTTCTTC.